This T cell receptor beta chain was obtained from a study of T-cell reconstitution after alpha-beta-depleted transplantation in children. Study-level findings and limits: Surviving recipient T cells and thymic progenitors accounted for the high day-60 TCRbeta diversity observed in some patients. T-cell numbers and diversity one year post-transplant derived largely from freshly generated T cells. Reports say that about two months after transplant, the alpha-beta T cells came out of several hundred graft clones that had expanded.

This CDR3 has 14 amino acids. Germline V gene data show CDR1 as SGHRS and CDR2 as YFSETQ. V dropped 1 base and J dropped 6 bases, with 11 bases sitting between them. This clonotype was seen once. The target antigen is unknown. As it was prepared, the TCRbeta library received unique molecular identifiers. Via MiXCR, TCRdb re-called the PCR reads, giving one row per CDR3 protein. The repertoire holds 350,000 to 500,000 distinct CDR3 sequences, with around 46% as singletons. This TCR derives from a girl aged 2 to 10 with aplastic anemia, due to receive a stem cell transplant. This chain uses TRBV5-1 with TRBJ2-1, with a possible D match to TRBD1 (6 bases). The source was PBMCs, collected before TCRalphabeta/CD19-depleted stem cell transplant. CDR3 protein: CASSLTGTSNEQFF. In DNA, the CDR3 is TGCGCCAGCAGCTTGACTGGGACAAGCAATGAGCAGTTCTTC.